The following is a TCR beta chain sequence with its context. No antigen is known for it. No base qualities exist here, and no much larger clone lies one base off it. The entry originates in a study of cytomegalovirus exposure and HLA in healthy donors (dated by TCRdb to 2016 to 2017). Background for the entire study: In an earlier analysis of 550 to 750 of the donors, 276 Gb of sequence data and 117 million unique TCR beta sequences from 180 million or so T cells were reported. Among around 400 genotyped donors of the cohort, an average of approximately 200,000 unique TCR beta nucleotide sequences was sequenced per donor, of which 15% to 20% were non-productive. Of the roughly 410 genotyped donors, 70% to 90% were placed in the genetic ancestry cluster associated with self-reported Caucasian donors. A handful of DR-DQ haplotypes were handled as single units for association and clustering because linkage in the cohort was strong. To decide whether each TCR beta V gene segment behaved as functional or pseudogenic, an earlier analysis of over 500 of the donors relied on high-throughput TCR beta sequencing. A later genetic analysis took genome-wide SNP genotypes for about 55% of the 666 donors and used that subset as a discovery cohort. Donor age, sex, ethnicity and CMV serostatus were collected together with the repertoire data. Besides the first cohort of 666 subjects, a separate validation cohort made up of over a hundred different subjects was used. A later analysis re-examined previously published TCR beta repertoires from roughly 720 donors and added high-resolution HLA genotyping to investigate patterns of TCR occurrence. The number of donors typed differed by locus, with roughly 620-640 for A, B, C, DRB1 and DQB1, around 520 for DQA1, some 570 for DPA1, and approximately 470 for DPB1. The study used immunosequencing to profile the T cell repertoires of more than 650 subjects and linked those repertoires to cytomegalovirus serostatus. High-throughput TCR immunosequencing, statistical association of individual TCRs with disease status, and machine learning were combined to predict cytomegalovirus infection status. About 280 gigabases of sequencing data and around 80 million unique TCR sequences made up an early release that covered 500 to 650 HLA-typed donors. All discovery cohort repertoires had been generated on a single sequencing platform. Rather than drawing on any new phenotypic data, the later analysis identified candidate immune exposures from TCR beta sequences and the way those sequences occurred across donors. The study aimed to test whether signatures of past pathogen exposure could be identified by cataloging public T cell receptors. Both class I and class II loci were covered by HLA typing, at four-digit resolution.

V has 4 bases trimmed and J has 7 bases trimmed; junction bases matching no gene number 8. The germline V gene provides CDR1 SGHDT and CDR2 YYEEEE. Including cysteine and phenylalanine, the CDR3 has 15 amino acids. Kept here is only the CDR3 DNA, which spans 45 bases and is read in frame from base 1. Broad study findings and their caveats: Strong co-occurrence of HLA alleles, especially DR and DQ, made assigning TCR associations to individual alleles difficult. A few of the identified cytomegalovirus-associated TCR beta chains were confirmed in vitro to be specific for cytomegalovirus antigens. In an earlier analysis of approximately 590 of the donors, most TCR beta V segments appeared in productive rearrangements about 90% or about 30% of the time, broadly matching IMGT annotations. A further reported finding was that TCR beta sequences accurately predicted the HLA-A and HLA-B alleles for most subjects in the first cohort. A later genetic analysis associated a missense DCLRE1C variant with V-gene and J-gene trimming of TCR beta chains, and an independent cohort replicated the association. It was suggested by the authors that the approach could potentially be generalized to other disease states and immunological phenotypes. A later genetic analysis reported fewer N-insertions in productive TCRs among donors in an Asian-associated ancestry cluster than the roughly 620-donor mean. Specific HLA alleles were associated with roughly 16,000 TCR beta sequences at a false discovery rate of 0.05 in a later analysis. Correlated functional status among segregating V segments might be attributable to linkage disequilibrium, but an unknown experimental factor could not be ruled out. For the cohort, immune exposure information was limited to CMV serostatus. In a later analysis, HLA-associated TCR beta chains were found to be more clonally expanded and to have lower generation probabilities than equally common non-associated chains. Several of the top co-occurrence clusters appeared to be linked to parvovirus B19, influenza, CMV and Epstein-Barr virus, according to a later analysis. Most TCR sequences were seen in very few donors, while some public TCRs were found in many individuals. The cohort was sequenced for TCR beta chains only, and without alpha or paired-chain data the features that could be detected were limited. A group of highly shared sequence variants was considered likely to be a technical artifact of the sequencing pipeline. Because HLA typing was unavailable for some donors at each locus, only the typed subset was used in association tests. The 87-base-pair reads could not distinguish some IMGT-functional V segments, including TRBV6-2 and TRBV6-3, so those segments were excluded. In a later analysis, the rate of TCR association differed among HLA loci, with DRB1 alleles having the most associated TCRs and HLA-C alleles having the fewest. Roughly uniform sequencing depth across donors was assumed in presence/absence analyses, although this assumption may not hold. In the study, some 180 TCR beta chains were listed as associated with cytomegalovirus. In a later analysis, most CMV-associated TCR beta chains were found to appear HLA-restricted, with HLA associations seemingly driven largely by CMV exposure. Because counts were too low, about 17 rarely observed V segments, including chromosome 9 orphons, were excluded from the earlier analysis of around 590 of the donors. Cytomegalovirus status was reported to be diagnosed by the classifier with high specificity and sensitivity in both the original and validation cohorts.

The cohort was made up of under 800 healthy bone marrow donors. At the time of sampling, all cohort members were nominally healthy, though unrecorded immune exposures were likely present. The donor tested CMV seropositive and was one of the 289 seropositive cohort members. A peripheral blood sample was collected from each donor, and TCR beta sequencing was performed on peripheral blood mononuclear cells. The Qiagen DNeasy Blood Extraction Kit was used to extract genomic DNA from the blood cell samples. The library was produced with the immunoSEQ multiplex PCR assay. A mixture of 60 forward primers for TCR Vbeta segments and 13 reverse primers for TCR Jbeta segments was used in the multiplex PCR. The CDR3 region of rearranged TCR beta genes was amplified from genomic DNA with a multiplex PCR assay. The amplified TCR beta libraries were sequenced on the Illumina HiSeq System as 87-base-pair reads. As for the original processing: Across the 700 or so repertoires, a later analysis counted tens of millions of unique TCR beta chains, 9.5 million to 12 million of which were shared by at least two donors. To remove PCR and sequencing errors, raw reads were error-corrected and collapsed into unique sequences using a nearest-neighbor algorithm that merged closely related sequences. To assign V, D and J gene segments, CDR3 sequences were aligned to IMGT reference sequences. For a sequence to be retained, a match of at least six nucleotides was required to both a V gene segment and a J gene segment. Rearrangements were classified as productive when the CDR3 lacked stop codons and remained in frame with V and J, and all other rearrangements were classified as non-productive. CDR3 was defined by IMGT convention, running from the second conserved V-encoded cysteine to the conserved J-encoded phenylalanine. The earlier analysis of 500 to 750 of the donors excluded any sequence lacking an unambiguous match to a single V gene segment. An earlier analysis of 587 of the donors classified V segments as functional when productive rearrangements were above 56.7% and as segregating when the standard deviation between donors was above 5%. To diagnose cytomegalovirus status from the catalog of TCR beta chain sequences, a statistical classification framework was built. A later analysis assigned V and J genes by comparing TCR nucleotide sequences with IMGT/GENE-DB human TR gene sequences. A later analysis assigned CDR3 sequences and most-parsimonious VDJ recombination scenarios with the TCRdist pipeline. A later analysis defined each TCR beta chain by its CDR3 amino acid sequence plus V-gene family, and excluded reads lacking a unique V-gene family. To address suspected cross-contamination and a sequencing artifact, a later analysis removed around 600 highly shared, low-generation-probability nucleotide sequences. In a later analysis, a clonal expansion index was calculated for each public chain from normalized within-repertoire ranks of inferred template counts. In a later analysis, generation probabilities were computed with a VDJ recombination model fitted to out-of-frame rearrangements, and the resulting probabilities were checked against IGoR. A later analysis scored TCR-TCR, TCR-HLA and TCR-CMV co-occurrence with hypergeometric tests, applying a repertoire-size bias correction to TCR pairs. In a later analysis, false discovery rates were estimated by permuting HLA or CMV assignments 20 times. In a later analysis, co-occurring TCRs were grouped using DBSCAN, with TCRdist sequence similarity added in when clustering inside HLA-allele-positive subsets. Repertoires with fewer than 30,000 or more than 120,000 public chains, plus five repertoires with anomalous nucleotide sharing, were excluded from co-occurrence clustering. TCRdb took this table from immuneACCESS and kept in-frame rearrangements with V and J called. Such tables lack part of the clones; where checked against another copy, unresolved V genes explain under half of the gap, and the rest is unexplained. V and J calls and clone size follow that table, whereas D and trimming were derived from the DNA. For this sample the table gives roughly 150,000 clones, of which around 86% were detected only once. The ten largest clones represent roughly 4% of the sample.

The sequenced material came from PBMCs. The sequence joins TRBV5-6 to TRBJ2-2; a stretch of 9 junction bases matches TRBD1. The origin of this receptor is a man between 50 and 59 years old in good health and CMV-seropositive. The CDR3 reads as follows: CASSGTGGINGELFF. In nucleotides, the sequence is TGTGCCAGCAGCGGTACAGGGGGCATTAACGGGGAGCTGTTTTTT.